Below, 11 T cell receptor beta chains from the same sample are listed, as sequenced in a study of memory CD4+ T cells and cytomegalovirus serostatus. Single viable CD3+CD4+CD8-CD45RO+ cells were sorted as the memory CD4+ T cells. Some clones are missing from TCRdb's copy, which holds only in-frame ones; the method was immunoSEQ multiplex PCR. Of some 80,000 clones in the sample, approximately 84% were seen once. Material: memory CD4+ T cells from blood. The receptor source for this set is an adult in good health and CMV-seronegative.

CDR3 in DNA: TGTGCCTGGAGTGTAGAGCAGGGTTACGAAAAACTGTTTTTT. As protein: CAWSVEQGYEKLFF. This chain links TRBV30 with TRBJ1-4; D possibly corresponds to TRBD1 (5 bases). The CDR3 runs to 14 residues. Germline V gene data show CDR1 as GTSNPN and CDR2 as SVGIG (reference sequence). V was pared by 0 bases and J by 8 bases, with 13 bases between.

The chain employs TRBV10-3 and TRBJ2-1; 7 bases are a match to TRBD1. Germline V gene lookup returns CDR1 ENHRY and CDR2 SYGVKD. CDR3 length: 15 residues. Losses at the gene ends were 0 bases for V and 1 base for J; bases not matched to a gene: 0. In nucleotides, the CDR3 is TGTGCCATCAGTGAGTCGGGACAGTCCTACAATGAGCAGTTCTTC. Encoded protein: CAISESGQSYNEQFF.

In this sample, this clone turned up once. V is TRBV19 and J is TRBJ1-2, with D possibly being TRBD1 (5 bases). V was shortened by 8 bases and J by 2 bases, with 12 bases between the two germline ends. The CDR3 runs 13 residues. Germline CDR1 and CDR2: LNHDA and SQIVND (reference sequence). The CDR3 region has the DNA TGTGCCAGTGAAACCAGGGAAAACTATGGCTACACCTTC. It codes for CASETRENYGYTF. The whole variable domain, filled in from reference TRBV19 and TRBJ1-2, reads DGGITQSPKYLFRKEGQNVTLSCEQNLNHDAMYWYRQDPGQGLRLIYYSQIVNDFQKGDIAEGYSVSREKKESFPLTVTSAQKNPTAFYLCASETRENYGYTFGSGTRLTVV.

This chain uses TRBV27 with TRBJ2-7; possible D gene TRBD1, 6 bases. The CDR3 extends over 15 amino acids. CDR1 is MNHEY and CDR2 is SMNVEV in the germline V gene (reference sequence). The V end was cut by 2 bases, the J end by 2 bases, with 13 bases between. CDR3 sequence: CASSLNQGQTYEQYF. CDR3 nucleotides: TGTGCCAGCAGTTTAAACCAGGGGCAAACCTACGAGCAGTACTTC.

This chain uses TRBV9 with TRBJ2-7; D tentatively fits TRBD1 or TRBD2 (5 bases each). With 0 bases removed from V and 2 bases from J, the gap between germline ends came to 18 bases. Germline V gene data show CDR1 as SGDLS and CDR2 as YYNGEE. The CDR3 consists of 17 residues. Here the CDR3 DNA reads TGTGCCAGCAGCGTAGGATCCACGGGACGGCCAACCTACGAGCAGTACTTC. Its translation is CASSVGSTGRPTYEQYF. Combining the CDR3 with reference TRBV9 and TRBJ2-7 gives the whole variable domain DSGVTQTPKHLITATGQRVTLRCSPRSGDLSVYWYQQSLDQGLQFLIQYYNGEERAKGNILERFSAQQFPDLHSELNLSSLELGDSALYFCASSVGSTGRPTYEQYFGPGTRLTVT.

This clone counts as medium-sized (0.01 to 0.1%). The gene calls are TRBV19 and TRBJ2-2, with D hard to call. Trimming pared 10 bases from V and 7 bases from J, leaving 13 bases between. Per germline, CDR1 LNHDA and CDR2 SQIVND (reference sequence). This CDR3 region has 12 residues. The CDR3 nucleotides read TGTGCCACCGGGCAGCTGGGCGGGGAGCTGTTTTTT. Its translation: CATGQLGGELFF. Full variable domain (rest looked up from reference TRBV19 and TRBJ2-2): DGGITQSPKYLFRKEGQNVTLSCEQNLNHDAMYWYRQDPGQGLRLIYYSQIVNDFQKGDIAEGYSVSREKKESFPLTVTSAQKNPTAFYLCATGQLGGELFFGEGSRLTVL.

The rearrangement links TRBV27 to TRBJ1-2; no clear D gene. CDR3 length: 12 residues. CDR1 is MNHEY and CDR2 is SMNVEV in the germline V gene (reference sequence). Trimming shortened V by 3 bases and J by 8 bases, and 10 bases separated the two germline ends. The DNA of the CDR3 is TGTGCCAGCAGTTTTAAGGGATACGGCTACACCTTC. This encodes CASSFKGYGYTF.

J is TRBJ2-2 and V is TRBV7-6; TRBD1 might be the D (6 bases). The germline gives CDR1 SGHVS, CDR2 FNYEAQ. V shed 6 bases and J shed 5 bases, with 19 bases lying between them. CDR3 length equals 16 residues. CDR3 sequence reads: CASRRVLGGGTGELFF. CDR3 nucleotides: TGTGCCAGCAGGAGAGTTCTTGGGGGCGGTACCGGGGAGCTGTTTTTT.

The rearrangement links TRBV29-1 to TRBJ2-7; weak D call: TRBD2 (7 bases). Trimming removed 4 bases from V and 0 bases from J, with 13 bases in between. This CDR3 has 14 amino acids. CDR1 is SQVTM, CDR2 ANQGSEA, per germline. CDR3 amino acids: CSVGPRGASYEQYF. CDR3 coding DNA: TGCAGCGTTGGACCCCGGGGGGCCTCCTACGAGCAGTACTTC.

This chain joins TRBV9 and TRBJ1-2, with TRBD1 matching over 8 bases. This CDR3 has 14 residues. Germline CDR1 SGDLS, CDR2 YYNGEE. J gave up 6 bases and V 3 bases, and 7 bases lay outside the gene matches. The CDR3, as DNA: TGTGCCAGCAGCGCTTGGACAGGGCCGGATGGCTACACCTTC. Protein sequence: CASSAWTGPDGYTF.

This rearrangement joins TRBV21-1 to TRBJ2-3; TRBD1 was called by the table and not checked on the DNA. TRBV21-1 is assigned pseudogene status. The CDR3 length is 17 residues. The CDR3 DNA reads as TGTGCCAGCAGCTTAAACGGGTCGCAGGGCCGTACAGATACGCAGTATTTT. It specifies CASSLNGSQGRTDTQYF.